The present T cell receptor (beta chain) was sequenced within a study of cytomegalovirus exposure and HLA in healthy donors. The CDR3 is 14 residues long. Germline values: CDR1 SNHLY, CDR2 FYNNEI. The germline V and J ends were trimmed by 8 bases and 1 base, with 14 bases remaining between them. Amplification used 60 Vbeta primers and 13 Jbeta primers. Assay used: immunoSEQ multiplex PCR; TCRdb lists only in-frame clones, some missing. The data contain about 200,000 clones, 80% to 90% of them seen just once; the ten biggest clones take up roughly 0.34%. Specimen: PBMCs. The rearrangement joins TRBV2 to TRBJ1-1; no clear D gene. The TCR sequence derives from a woman in her twenties or thirties in good health and CMV-seronegative. The CDR3 sequence is CASYSEEGNTEAFF. DNA of the CDR3: TGTGCCAGCTACAGTGAGGAGGGGAACACTGAAGCTTTCTTT.